This T cell receptor (beta chain) was found in a study of T cells after yellow fever vaccination. MiXCR was run by TCRdb on the 5' RACE reads, yielding one entry per CDR3 protein. This repertoire shows around 350,000 distinct CDR3 sequences, around a tenth found once; its top ten account for less than 20%. Germline V gene lookup returns CDR1 WNHNN and CDR2 SYGVQD (reference sequence). V was trimmed by 5 bases and J by 10 bases, leaving 11 bases between them. The CDR3 totals 12 residues. Sequenced here: PBMCs, sampled on the day of the first yellow fever vaccination. The genes are TRBV10-1 and TRBJ2-2; perhaps TRBD2 as D (6 bases). The receptor was derived from a man in his late teens or twenties who received the YFV17D yellow fever vaccine. The CDR3 here is CASSRGGLELFF. CDR3 nucleotide sequence: TGCGCCAGCAGTCGAGGAGGGTTGGAGCTGTTTTTT.